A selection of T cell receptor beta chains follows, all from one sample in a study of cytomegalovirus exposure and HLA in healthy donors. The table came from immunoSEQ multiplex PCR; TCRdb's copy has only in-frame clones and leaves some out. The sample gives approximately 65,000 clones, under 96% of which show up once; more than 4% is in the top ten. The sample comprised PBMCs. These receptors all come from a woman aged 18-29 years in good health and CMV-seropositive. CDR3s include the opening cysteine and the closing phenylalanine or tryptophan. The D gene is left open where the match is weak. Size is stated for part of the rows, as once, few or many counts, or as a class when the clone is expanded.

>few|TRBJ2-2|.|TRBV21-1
TGTGCCAGCAGCATAAACAGGGGAACCGGGGAGCTGTTTTTT
CASSINRGTGELFF
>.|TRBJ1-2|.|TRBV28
TGTGCCAGCAGTGGGAGGGGTTATGGCTACACCTTC
CASSGRGYGYTF
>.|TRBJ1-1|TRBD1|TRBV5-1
TGCGCCAGCAGTCCGTGGAGGGGGCTGAACACTGAAGCTTTCTTT
CASSPWRGLNTEAFF
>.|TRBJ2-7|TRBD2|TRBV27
TGTGCCAGCAGCCCCGGGCTAGCGGGAACCTACGAGCAGTACTTC
CASSPGLAGTYEQYF
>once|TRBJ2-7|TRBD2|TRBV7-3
TGTGCCAGCAGCTTAACGGCGGGAGGGCCTGCCGAGCAGTACTTC
CASSLTAGGPAEQYF
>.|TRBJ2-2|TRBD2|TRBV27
TGTGCCAGCAGTTTACTAGCGGCAAACACCGGGGAGCTGTTTTTT
CASSLLAANTGELFF
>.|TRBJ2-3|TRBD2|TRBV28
TGTGCCAGCAGCTTAGCGGGAGTGTTAGATACGCAGTATTTT
CASSLAGVLDTQYF
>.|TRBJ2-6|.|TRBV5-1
TGCGCCAGCAGTCCAAACTCCCGTTCTAGCTCTGGGGCCAACGTCCTGACTTTC
CASSPNSRSSSGANVLTF
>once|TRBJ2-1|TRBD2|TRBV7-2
TGTGCCAGCAGCTTAGGGGGGGTGGCGGGAGGGCATGAGCAGTTCTTC
CASSLGGVAGGHEQFF
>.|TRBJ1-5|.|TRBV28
TGTGCCAGCAGTTTGGGTAGGTTCAACCAGGGGCCCCAGCATTTT
CASSLGRFNQGPQHF
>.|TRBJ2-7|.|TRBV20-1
TGCAGTGCTGATAGCGTCTACGAGCAGTACTTC
CSADSVYEQYF
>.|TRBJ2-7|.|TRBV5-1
TGCGCCAGCAGCTTGGCAGCGGGCCGAACCTACGAGCAGTACTTC
CASSLAAGRTYEQYF
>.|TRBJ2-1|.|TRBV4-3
TGCGCCAGCAGCCAAGAGGGCAGCTTTTTATACAATGAGCAGTTCTTC
CASSQEGSFLYNEQFF
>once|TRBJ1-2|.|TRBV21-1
TGTGCCAGCAGCAAAGACGCCCCGCGGGGGGATGGCTACACCTTC
CASSKDAPRGDGYTF
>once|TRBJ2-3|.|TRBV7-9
TGTGCCAGCAGCCCCAATAGCGCGGATACGCAGTATTTT
CASSPNSADTQYF
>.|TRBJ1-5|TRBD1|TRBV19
TGTGCCAGTAGCCAAGGACAGGTTAGCAATCAGCCCCAGCATTTT
CASSQGQVSNQPQHF
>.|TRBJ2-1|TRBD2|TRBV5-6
TGTGCCAGCAGCTGGGGTATAGCGGGAGGGCCTGGAAGGGAGCAGTTCTTC
CASSWGIAGGPGREQFF
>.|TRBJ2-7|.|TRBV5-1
TGCGCCAGCAGCTTCGAGGGCGGGAACGAGCAGTACTTC
CASSFEGGNEQYF
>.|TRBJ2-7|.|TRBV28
TGTGCCAGCAGTGCCGGGAGTAAATACGAGCAGTACTTC
CASSAGSKYEQYF
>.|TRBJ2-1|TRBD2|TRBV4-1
TGCGCCAGCAGAGATCCGCGGGGGAATGAGCAGTTCTTC
CASRDPRGNEQFF
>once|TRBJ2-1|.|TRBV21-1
TGTGCCAGCAGCAAAGTTTTCCTAGCGGTAGACAATGAGCAGTTCTTC
CASSKVFLAVDNEQFF
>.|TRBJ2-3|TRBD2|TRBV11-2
TGTGCCAGCAGCTTGACTAGCGGACGCACAGATACGCAGTATTTT
CASSLTSGRTDTQYF
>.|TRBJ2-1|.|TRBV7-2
TGTGCCAGCAGCTTAGGTCCGGGAGCCGTCAATGAGCAGTTCTTC
CASSLGPGAVNEQFF
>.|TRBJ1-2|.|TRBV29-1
TGCAGCGTTGAATCCCCACAGCCTGGCTACACCTTC
CSVESPQPGYTF
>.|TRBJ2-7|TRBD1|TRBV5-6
TGTGCCAGCAAACGACAGGGAATCTACGAGCAGTACTTC
CASKRQGIYEQYF
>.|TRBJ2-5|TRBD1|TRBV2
TGTGCCAGCAGTGAGGGCGGGACAGGGAAAGAGACCCAGTACTTC
CASSEGGTGKETQYF
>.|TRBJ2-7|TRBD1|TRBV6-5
TGTGCCAGCAGAAACCCGGGACAGAGAACCTACGAGCAGTACTTC
CASRNPGQRTYEQYF
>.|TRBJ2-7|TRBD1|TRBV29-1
TGCAGCGTCGGGACAGAGTACGAGCAGTACTTC
CSVGTEYEQYF
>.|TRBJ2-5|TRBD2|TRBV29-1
TGCAGCGTTGAACTAGCGGGAGGGGGCCAAGAGACCCAGTACTTC
CSVELAGGGQETQYF
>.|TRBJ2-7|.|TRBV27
TGTGCCAGCAGTTTAAGGTCTGCATACGGGGAGTACTTC
CASSLRSAYGEYF
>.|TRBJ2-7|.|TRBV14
TGTGCCAGCAGCCAAGCCAACTCCTACGAGCAGTACTTC
CASSQANSYEQYF
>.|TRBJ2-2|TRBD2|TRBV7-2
TGTGCCAGCAGCTCGACCCCGGGACTAGTCTTCGGGGAGCTGTTTTTT
CASSSTPGLVFGELFF
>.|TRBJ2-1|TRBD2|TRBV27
TGTGCCAGCAGTTTATCTGCGGGAGGTTCCTACAATGAGCAGTTCTTC
CASSLSAGGSYNEQFF
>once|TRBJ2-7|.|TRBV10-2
TGCGCCAGCAGTTCCGCCGGGACACACGAAGCCGAGCAGTACTTC
CASSSAGTHEAEQYF
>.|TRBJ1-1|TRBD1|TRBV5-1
TGCGCCAGCAGCTTGGGGGACAGGAACACTGAAGCTTTCTTT
CASSLGDRNTEAFF
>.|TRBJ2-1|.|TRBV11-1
TGTGCCAGCATCCCTTCTACCGGGACAAGCTCCTACAATGAGCAGTTCTTC
CASIPSTGTSSYNEQFF
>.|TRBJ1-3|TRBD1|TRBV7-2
TGTGCCAGCAGCTTAACAGGGGGTTCTGGAAACACCATATATTTT
CASSLTGGSGNTIYF
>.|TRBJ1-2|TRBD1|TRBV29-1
TGCAGCGTTGAAGATCTCGGGAAGGGGGCGGGTGGCTACACCTTC
CSVEDLGKGAGGYTF
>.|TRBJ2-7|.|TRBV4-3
TGCGCCAGCAGCCAAGGAGGCGGCGAGCAGTACTTC
CASSQGGGEQYF
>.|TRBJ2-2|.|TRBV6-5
TGTGCCAGCAGTTACTCGAGCGTACCCGGGGAGCTGTTTTTT
CASSYSSVPGELFF
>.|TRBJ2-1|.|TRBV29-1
TGCAGCGTTCGGCCCCGGGAGTCTGAGCAGTTCTTC
CSVRPRESEQFF
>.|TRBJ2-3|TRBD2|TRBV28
TGTGCCAGCAGTTTATATCGACTAGCGGGCACAGATACGCAGTATTTT
CASSLYRLAGTDTQYF
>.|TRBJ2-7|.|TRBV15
TGTGCCACCAGCAGACGCAGGGCTTACGAGCAGTACTTC
CATSRRRAYEQYF
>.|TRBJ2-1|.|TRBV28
TGTGCCAGCAGTTTATCTACTGACAACAATGAGCAGTTCTTC
CASSLSTDNNEQFF
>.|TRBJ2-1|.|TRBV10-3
TGTGCCATCAGTGCATCCGGGATTACCTACAATGAGCAGTTCTTC
CAISASGITYNEQFF
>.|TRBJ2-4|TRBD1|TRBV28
TGTGCCAGCAGTGTACAGCTACTGATCGGGACAGGGAACTCTTTAGCCAAAAACATTCAGTACTTC
CASSVQLLIGTGNSLAKNIQYF
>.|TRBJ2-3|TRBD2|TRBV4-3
TGCGCCAGCAGCCACTTGGGACTAGCGGGTTTGGATACGCAGTATTTT
CASSHLGLAGLDTQYF
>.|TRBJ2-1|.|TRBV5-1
TGCGCCAGCAGCTTGTCGGGTACCTACAATGAGCAGTTCTTC
CASSLSGTYNEQFF
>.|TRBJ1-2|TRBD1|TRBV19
TGTGCCAGTCGTTACAGGGGTGGCTACACCTTC
CASRYRGGYTF
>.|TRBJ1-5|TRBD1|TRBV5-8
TGTGCCAGCAGCTTGGGACAGGGCCGGCAGCCCCAGCATTTT
CASSLGQGRQPQHF
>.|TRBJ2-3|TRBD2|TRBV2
TGTGCCAGCAGTTCCGGGACTAGCGGCACAGATACGCAGTATTTT
CASSSGTSGTDTQYF
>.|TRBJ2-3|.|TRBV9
TGTGCCAGCAGCAGTAGCGGTCTCACAGATACGCAGTATTTT
CASSSSGLTDTQYF
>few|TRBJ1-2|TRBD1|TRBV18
TGTGCCAGCTCACCACGGGACAGAAACTATGGCTACACCTTC
CASSPRDRNYGYTF
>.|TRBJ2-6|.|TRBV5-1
TGCGCCAGCAGCTTGGGTGGAGGAAGCTCTGGGGCCAACGTCCTGACTTTC
CASSLGGGSSGANVLTF
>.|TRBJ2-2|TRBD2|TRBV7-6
TGTGCCAGCAGCTCCGGGTGGCGGGAGCCCACCGGGGAGCTGTTTTTT
CASSSGWREPTGELFF
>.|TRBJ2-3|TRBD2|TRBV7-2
TGTGCCAGCAGCTCTAATCCGGGACTAGCGGGAGTTGGGACTACGCAGTATTTT
CASSSNPGLAGVGTTQYF